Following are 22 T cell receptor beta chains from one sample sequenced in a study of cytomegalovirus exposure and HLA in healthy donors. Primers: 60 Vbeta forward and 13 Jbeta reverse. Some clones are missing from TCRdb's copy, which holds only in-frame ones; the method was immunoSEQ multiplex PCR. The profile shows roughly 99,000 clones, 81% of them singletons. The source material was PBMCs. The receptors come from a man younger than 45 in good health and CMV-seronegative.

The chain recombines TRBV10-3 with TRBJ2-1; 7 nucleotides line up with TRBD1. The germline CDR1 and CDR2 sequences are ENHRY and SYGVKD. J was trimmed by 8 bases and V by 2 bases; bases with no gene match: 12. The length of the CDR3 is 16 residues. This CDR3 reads CAISEPTDRVGDEQFF. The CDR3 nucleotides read TGTGCCATCAGTGAGCCGACCGACAGGGTCGGGGATGAGCAGTTCTTC.

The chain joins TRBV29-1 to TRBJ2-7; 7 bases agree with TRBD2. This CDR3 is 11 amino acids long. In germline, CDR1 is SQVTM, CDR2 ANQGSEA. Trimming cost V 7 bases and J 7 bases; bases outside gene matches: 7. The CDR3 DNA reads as TGCAGCGCCCCGGGGGGATTTGAGCAGTACTTC. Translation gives CSAPGGFEQYF.

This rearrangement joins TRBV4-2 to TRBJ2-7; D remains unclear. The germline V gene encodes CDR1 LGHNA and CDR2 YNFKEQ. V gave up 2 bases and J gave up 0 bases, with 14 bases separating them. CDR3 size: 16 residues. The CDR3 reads CASSQYPAESSYEQYF. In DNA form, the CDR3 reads TGTGCCAGCAGCCAATATCCGGCGGAGAGCTCCTACGAGCAGTACTTC.

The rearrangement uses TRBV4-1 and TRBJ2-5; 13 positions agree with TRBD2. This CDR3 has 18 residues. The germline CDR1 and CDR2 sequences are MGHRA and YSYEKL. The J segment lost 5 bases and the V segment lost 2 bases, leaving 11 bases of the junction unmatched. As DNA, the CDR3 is TGCGCCAGCAGCCAACCTACTAGCGGGGGGGCCCTTCGGGAGACCCAGTACTTC. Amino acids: CASSQPTSGGALRETQYF.

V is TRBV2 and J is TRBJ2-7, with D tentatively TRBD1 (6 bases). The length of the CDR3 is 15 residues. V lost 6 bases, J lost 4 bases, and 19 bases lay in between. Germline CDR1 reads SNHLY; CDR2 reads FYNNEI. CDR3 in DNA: TGTGCCAGCAGGGACCCGCGAGGGGGTCGGTACGAGCAGTACTTC. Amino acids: CASRDPRGGRYEQYF. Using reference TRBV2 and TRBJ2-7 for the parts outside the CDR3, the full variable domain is EPEVTQTPSHQVTQMGQEVILRCVPISNHLYFYWYRQILGQKVEFLVSFYNNEISEKSEIFDDQFSVERPDGSNFTLKIRSTKLEDSAMYFCASRDPRGGRYEQYFGPGTRLTVT.

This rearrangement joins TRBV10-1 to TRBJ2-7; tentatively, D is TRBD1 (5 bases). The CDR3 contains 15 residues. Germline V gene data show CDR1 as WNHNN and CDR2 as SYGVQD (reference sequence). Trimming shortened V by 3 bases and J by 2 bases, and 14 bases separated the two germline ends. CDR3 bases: TGCGCCAGCAGTGAAGTTGGGGCAGAGACCTACGAGCAGTACTTC. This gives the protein CASSEVGAETYEQYF.

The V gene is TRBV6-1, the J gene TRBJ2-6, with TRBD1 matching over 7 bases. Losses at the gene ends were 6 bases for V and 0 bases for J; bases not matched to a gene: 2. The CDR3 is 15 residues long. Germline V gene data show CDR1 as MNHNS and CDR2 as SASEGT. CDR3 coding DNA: TGTGCCAGCAGGACAGGGAGCTCTGGGGCCAACGTCCTGACTTTC. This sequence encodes CASRTGSSGANVLTF.

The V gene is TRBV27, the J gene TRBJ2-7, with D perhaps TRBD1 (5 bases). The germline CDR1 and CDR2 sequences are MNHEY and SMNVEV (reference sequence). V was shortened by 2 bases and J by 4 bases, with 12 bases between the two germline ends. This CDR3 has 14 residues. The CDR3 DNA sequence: TGTGCCAGCAGTTTAAGGGGCGTAGGATACGAGCAGTACTTC. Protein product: CASSLRGVGYEQYF.

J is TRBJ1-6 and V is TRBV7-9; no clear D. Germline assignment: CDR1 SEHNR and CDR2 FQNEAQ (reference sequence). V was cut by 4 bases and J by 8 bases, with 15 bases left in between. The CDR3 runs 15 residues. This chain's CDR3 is CASSSTHPVDSPLHF. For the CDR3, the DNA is TGTGCCAGCAGCTCTACCCACCCGGTGGATTCACCCCTCCACTTT.

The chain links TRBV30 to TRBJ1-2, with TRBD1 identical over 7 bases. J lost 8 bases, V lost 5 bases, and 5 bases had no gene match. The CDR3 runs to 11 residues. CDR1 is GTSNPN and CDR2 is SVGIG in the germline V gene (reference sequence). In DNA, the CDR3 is TGTGCCTGGGGACAGGCTTCGGGCTACACCTTC. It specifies CAWGQASGYTF. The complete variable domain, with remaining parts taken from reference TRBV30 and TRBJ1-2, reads SQTIHQWPATLVQPVGSPLSLECTVEGTSNPNLYWYRQAAGRGLQLLFYSVGIGQISSEVPQNLSASRPQDRQFILSSKKLLLSDSGFYLCAWGQASGYTFGSGTRLTVV.

The CDR3 loop reads CASNIGTGLWHEQYF. CDR3 nucleotides: TGTGCCAGCAACATTGGGACAGGTTTGTGGCACGAGCAGTACTTC. J is TRBJ2-7 and V is TRBV28; 8 positions agree with TRBD1. CDR3 length: 15 residues. With V trimmed by 7 bases and J by 5 bases, 13 bases remained unmatched. The germline CDR1 and CDR2 sequences are MDHEN and SYDVKM.

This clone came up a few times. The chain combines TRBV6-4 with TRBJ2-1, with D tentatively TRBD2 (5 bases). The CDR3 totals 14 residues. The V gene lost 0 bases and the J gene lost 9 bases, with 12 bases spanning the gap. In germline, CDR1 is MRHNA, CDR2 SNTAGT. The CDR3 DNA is TGTGCCAGCAGTGACTCGGGAGAGGAGAGTGAGCAGTTCTTC. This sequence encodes CASSDSGEESEQFF.

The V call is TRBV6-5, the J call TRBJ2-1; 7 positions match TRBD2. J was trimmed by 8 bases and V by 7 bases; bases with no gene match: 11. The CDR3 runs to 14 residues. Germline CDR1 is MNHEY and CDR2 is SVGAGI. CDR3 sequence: CASTPGGVSDEQFF. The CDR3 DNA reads TGTGCCAGCACACCGGGGGGAGTGTCCGATGAGCAGTTCTTC.

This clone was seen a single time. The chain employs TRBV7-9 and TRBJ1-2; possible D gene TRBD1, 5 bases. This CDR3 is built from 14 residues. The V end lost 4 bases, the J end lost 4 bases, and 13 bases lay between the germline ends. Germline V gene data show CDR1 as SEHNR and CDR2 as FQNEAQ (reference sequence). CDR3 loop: CASSSSRQPYGYTF. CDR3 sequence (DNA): TGTGCCAGCAGCTCCTCCCGACAGCCCTATGGCTACACCTTC.

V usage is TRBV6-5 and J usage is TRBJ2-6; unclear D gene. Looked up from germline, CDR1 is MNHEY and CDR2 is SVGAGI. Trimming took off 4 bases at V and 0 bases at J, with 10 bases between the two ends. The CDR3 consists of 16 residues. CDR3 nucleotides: TGTGCCAGCAGTTGGGCAGCAGACTCTGGGGCCAACGTCCTGACTTTC. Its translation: CASSWAADSGANVLTF.

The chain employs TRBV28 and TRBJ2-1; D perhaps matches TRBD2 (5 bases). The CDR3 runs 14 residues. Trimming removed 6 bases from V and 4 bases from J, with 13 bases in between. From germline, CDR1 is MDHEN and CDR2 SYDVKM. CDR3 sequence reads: CASRGLPGYNEQFF. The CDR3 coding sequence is TGTGCCAGCAGAGGACTGCCTGGATACAATGAGCAGTTCTTC.

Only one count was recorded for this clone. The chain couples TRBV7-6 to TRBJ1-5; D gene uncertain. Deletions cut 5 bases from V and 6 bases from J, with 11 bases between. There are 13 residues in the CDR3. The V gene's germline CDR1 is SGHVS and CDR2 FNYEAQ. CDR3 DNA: TGTGCCAGCAGCCCGGAGAGTCGTCAGCCCCAGCATTTT. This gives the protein CASSPESRQPQHF.

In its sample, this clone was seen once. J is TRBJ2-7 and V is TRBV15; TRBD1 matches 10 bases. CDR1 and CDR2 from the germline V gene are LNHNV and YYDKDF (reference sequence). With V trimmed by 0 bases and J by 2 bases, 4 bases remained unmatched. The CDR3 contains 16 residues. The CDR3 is CATSRDGTGDAYEQYF. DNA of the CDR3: TGTGCCACCAGCAGAGATGGGACAGGGGATGCCTACGAGCAGTACTTC. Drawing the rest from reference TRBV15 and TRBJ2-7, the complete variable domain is DAMVIQNPRYQVTQFGKPVTLSCSQTLNHNVMYWYQQKSSQAPKLLFHYYDKDFNNEADTPDNFQSRRPNTSFCFLDIRSPGLGDTAMYLCATSRDGTGDAYEQYFGPGTRLTVT.

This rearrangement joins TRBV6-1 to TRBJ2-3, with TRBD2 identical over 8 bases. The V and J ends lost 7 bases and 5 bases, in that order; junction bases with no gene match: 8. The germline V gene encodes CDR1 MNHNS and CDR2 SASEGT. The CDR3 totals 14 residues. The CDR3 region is CASKAGGRVDTQYF. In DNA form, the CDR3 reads TGTGCCAGCAAGGCGGGGGGCCGAGTAGATACGCAGTATTTT.

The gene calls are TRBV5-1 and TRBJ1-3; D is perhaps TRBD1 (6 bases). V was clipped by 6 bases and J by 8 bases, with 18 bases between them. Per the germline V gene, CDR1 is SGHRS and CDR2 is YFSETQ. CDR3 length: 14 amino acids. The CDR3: CASTQGNSADTIYF. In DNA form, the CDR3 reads TGCGCCAGCACACAGGGCAATTCAGCGGACACCATATATTTT.

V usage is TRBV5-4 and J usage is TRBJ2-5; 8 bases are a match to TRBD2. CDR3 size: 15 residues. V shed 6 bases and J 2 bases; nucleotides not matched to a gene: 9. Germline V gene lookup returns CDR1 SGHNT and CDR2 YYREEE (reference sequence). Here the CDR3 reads CASTYGGGLQETQYF. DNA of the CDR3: TGTGCCAGCACCTACGGGGGGGGATTGCAAGAGACCCAGTACTTC.

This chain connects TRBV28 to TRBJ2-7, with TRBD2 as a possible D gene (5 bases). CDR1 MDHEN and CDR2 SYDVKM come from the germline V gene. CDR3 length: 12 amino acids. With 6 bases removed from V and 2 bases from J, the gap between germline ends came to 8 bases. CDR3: CASRSGTYEQYF. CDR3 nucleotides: TGTGCCAGCAGGTCCGGGACCTACGAGCAGTACTTC.